A single sample gave rise to the 22 T cell receptor beta chains below, sequenced in a study of blood T cell repertoires in COVID-19. Data came from immunoSEQ multiplex PCR; TCRdb stores just in-frame clones and leaves some out. The sample lists 250,000 or so clones, roughly 88% occurring once. Sequencing input: peripheral blood. The source of these receptors is a man aged 35-49 years who had recovered from COVID-19.

This clone was counted a few times. The CDR3: CASNQVINQPQHF. DNA of the CDR3: TGCGCCAGCAATCAGGTGATTAATCAGCCCCAGCATTTT. V gene TRBV10-2 combines with J gene TRBJ1-5, with D unresolved. The V gene lost 7 bases and the J gene lost 4 bases, with 11 bases spanning the gap. Per germline, CDR1 WSHSY and CDR2 SAAADI. There are 13 residues in the CDR3.

The rearrangement uses TRBV5-1 and TRBJ2-5; 7 positions agree with TRBD1. The J segment lost 5 bases and the V segment lost 0 bases, leaving 10 bases of the junction unmatched. The CDR3 covers 16 residues. The germline V gene has CDR1 SGHRS and CDR2 YFSETQ. This CDR3 reads CASSLGTGLRVETQYF. In nucleotides, the CDR3 is TGCGCCAGCAGCTTGGGGACAGGACTCCGGGTTGAGACCCAGTACTTC.

This sequence joins TRBV29-1 and TRBJ1-1; the match to TRBD1 covers 9 bases. Germline CDR1 is SQVTM and CDR2 is ANQGSEA. The ends lost 6 bases at V and 5 bases at J; junction bases unmatched: 7. CDR3 size: 13 residues. The chain's CDR3 is CSVSGQGRTEAFF. In DNA, the CDR3 is TGCAGCGTATCCGGACAGGGGCGAACTGAAGCTTTCTTT.

This clone was seen only a few times. The chain joins TRBV30 to TRBJ1-1, with D maybe TRBD1 (5 bases). Trimming took off 3 bases at V and 3 bases at J, with 11 bases between the two ends. This CDR3 has 13 residues. Germline V CDR1 and CDR2: GTSNPN, SVGIG (reference sequence). As DNA, the CDR3 is TGTGCCTGGAGCCTAGGGGTGGACACTGAAGCTTTCTTT. Translation gives CAWSLGVDTEAFF.

CDR3 sequence (DNA): TGTGCCAGCAGTTTACTCCGGACAGGGTCGTACACAGATACGCAGTATTTT. This codes for CASSLLRTGSYTDTQYF. The chain recombines TRBV27 with TRBJ2-3; 8 bases fit TRBD1. The CDR3 sequence is 17 residues long. CDR1 and CDR2 (germline): MNHEY, SMNVEV (reference sequence). Trimming took 2 bases from V and 2 from J; bases not matched to a gene: 9.

V usage is TRBV19 and J usage is TRBJ1-1, with TRBD1 matching over 7 bases. CDR1 and CDR2 (germline): LNHDA, SQIVND (reference sequence). The trim removed 11 bases at V and 8 bases at J, leaving 5 bases unmatched. This CDR3 has 10 amino acids. As DNA, the CDR3 is TGTGCCTCAGGACAGGTAGAAGCTTTCTTT. Protein sequence: CASGQVEAFF. Complete variable domain (other parts from reference TRBV19 and TRBJ1-1): DGGITQSPKYLFRKEGQNVTLSCEQNLNHDAMYWYRQDPGQGLRLIYYSQIVNDFQKGDIAEGYSVSREKKESFPLTVTSAQKNPTAFYLCASGQVEAFFGQGTRLTVV.

The CDR3 here is CAWSVLAPGNTIYF. CDR3 coding DNA: TGTGCCTGGAGTGTCCTAGCTCCTGGAAACACCATATATTTT. The chain recombines TRBV30 with TRBJ1-3; D is unresolved. The CDR3 sequence is 14 residues long. The V end was cut by 0 bases, the J end by 2 bases, with 8 bases between. CDR1 is GTSNPN and CDR2 is SVGIG in the germline V gene (reference sequence).

The chain is built from TRBV2 and TRBJ2-2; TRBD2 aligns across 8 bases. V trimming: 4 bases; J trimming: 1 base; junction bases outside the gene matches: 2. Germline loops: CDR1 SNHLY, CDR2 FYNNEI. The CDR3 is made up of 15 amino acids. CDR3 DNA: TGTGCCAGCAGTGGGCTAGCGGGGAACACCGGGGAGCTGTTTTTT. It specifies CASSGLAGNTGELFF.

The chain carries TRBV6-5 and TRBJ1-4, with 9 bases that match TRBD1. The J segment lost 10 bases and the V segment lost 5 bases, leaving 8 bases of the junction unmatched. The length of the CDR3 is 14 residues. CDR1 is MNHEY and CDR2 is SVGAGI in the germline V gene. CDR3 nucleotides: TGTGCCAGCAGTCGTGACAGGGGGACGGGAAAACTGTTTTTT. Amino acids: CASSRDRGTGKLFF.

The rearrangement links TRBV7-2 to TRBJ2-5; TRBD1 is a possible D gene (6 bases). Trimming pared 5 bases from V and 5 bases from J, leaving 18 bases between. The CDR3 totals 15 residues. Germline loops: CDR1 SGHTA, CDR2 FQGNSA. This CDR3 is CASSPSSGGSETQYF. The CDR3 DNA reads TGTGCCAGCAGCCCTAGCAGTGGGGGCTCCGAGACCCAGTACTTC.

The CDR3, as DNA: TGTGCCTGGAGTGTACTAGTAAAGGGCAGCTACACTGAAGCTTTCTTT. Translation gives CAWSVLVKGSYTEAFF. The chain joins TRBV30 to TRBJ1-1; D ambiguous. Germline V gene data show CDR1 as GTSNPN and CDR2 as SVGIG (reference sequence). V was trimmed by 0 bases and J by 3 bases, leaving 17 bases between them. The CDR3 consists of 16 residues.

This clone was counted once. Other DNA sequences in the same sample also yield this CDR3. The chain uses TRBV3-1 (or the pseudogene TRBV3-2) and TRBJ1-2; 12 nucleotides match TRBD1. After removal of 3 bases from V and 5 bases from J, the junction contained 4 bases not matched to a gene. Germline V lookup: CDR1 LGHDT, CDR2 YNNKEL (reference sequence). This CDR3 is built from 15 residues. This CDR3 is CASSHTGQGAYGYTF. CDR3 bases: TGTGCCAGCAGCCACACGGGACAGGGGGCATATGGCTACACCTTC.

This sequence joins TRBV30 and TRBJ1-5, with D perhaps matching TRBD1 (5 bases). Trimming removed 3 bases from V and 6 bases from J, with 12 bases in between. This CDR3 contains 13 residues. From germline, CDR1 is GTSNPN and CDR2 SVGIG (reference sequence). In DNA form, the CDR3 reads TGTGCCTGGAGGATTGCGGGGACTCAGCCCCAGCATTTT. It is translated as CAWRIAGTQPQHF.

The CDR3 DNA follows: TGTGCCAGTAGTCTCCGACAGGGGCGCGCCACTGAAGCTTTCTTT. Encoded protein: CASSLRQGRATEAFF. The chain combines TRBV19 with TRBJ1-1; the match to TRBD1 covers 8 bases. CDR1 LNHDA and CDR2 SQIVND come from the germline V gene (reference sequence). Trimming cost V 5 bases and J 4 bases; bases outside gene matches: 9. The CDR3 sequence is 15 residues long.

The chain joins TRBV6-1 to TRBJ2-5, with 12 bases aligning to TRBD2. V dropped 3 bases and J dropped 5; count of bases not matched to a gene: 10. The CDR3 spans 17 residues. In germline, CDR1 is MNHNS, CDR2 SASEGT. The CDR3 sequence is CASSDALAGGPGETQYF. Here the CDR3 DNA reads TGTGCCAGCAGTGACGCGCTAGCGGGGGGGCCAGGGGAGACCCAGTACTTC.

The V call is TRBV4-1, the J call TRBJ1-2, with TRBD1 as a possible D gene (5 bases). CDR3 length: 14 residues. Germline CDR1 MGHRA, CDR2 YSYEKL. Trimming removed 1 base at V and 6 bases at J, with 12 bases between. The CDR3 spells CASSQGGTRDGYTF. CDR3 DNA: TGCGCCAGCAGCCAAGGTGGGACTAGAGATGGCTACACCTTC.

The chain couples TRBV5-5 to TRBJ1-5; perhaps TRBD1 as D (5 bases). CDR3 length: 13 residues. The V and J ends lost 5 bases and 8 bases respectively, with 14 bases between them. Germline CDR1 reads SGHKS; CDR2 reads YYEKEE (reference sequence). The chain's CDR3 is CASSFRAAEPQHF. The CDR3, as DNA: TGTGCCAGCAGTTTCAGGGCGGCGGAGCCCCAGCATTTT.

This clone came up once. The chain has TRBV2 and TRBJ2-1; 12 nucleotides match TRBD2. The CDR3 totals 15 residues. Germline CDR1 SNHLY, CDR2 FYNNEI. V shed 6 bases and J 7 bases; nucleotides not matched to a gene: 7. The CDR3 reads CASRETSGGWNEQFF. In DNA form, the CDR3 reads TGTGCCAGCAGGGAGACTAGCGGGGGTTGGAATGAGCAGTTCTTC.

This clone was recorded only once. This chain connects TRBV28 to TRBJ2-7, with a tentative D call TRBD2 (5 bases). The germline gives CDR1 MDHEN, CDR2 SYDVKM. V was clipped by 5 bases and J by 2 bases, with 13 bases between them. CDR3 length: 14 amino acids. CDR3 DNA sequence: TGTGCCAGCAGTGCCGGAGGCACCACCTACGAGCAGTACTTC. Residues: CASSAGGTTYEQYF.

The rearrangement links TRBV6-2 or TRBV6-3 to TRBJ1-1; possibly TRBD1 for D (5 bases). From germline, CDR1 is MNHEY and CDR2 SVGEGT. This CDR3 is 19 amino acids long. Trimming stripped 2 bases from V and 0 bases from J, with 22 bases between. The CDR3 spells CASSYRPRDPGGVNTEAFF. The DNA for the CDR3 is TGTGCCAGCAGTTACCGCCCCCGGGACCCCGGCGGGGTGAACACTGAAGCTTTCTTT.

V gene TRBV29-1 combines with J gene TRBJ2-4, with 15 bases aligning to TRBD2. The length of the CDR3 is 17 residues. V gave up 7 bases and J gave up 0 bases; unmatched junction bases: 7. CDR1 is SQVTM and CDR2 is ANQGSEA in the germline V gene. The CDR3 nucleotides are TGCAGCGGCGGACTAGCGGGGGGGCGGGGAGCCAAAAACATTCAGTACTTC. Translation gives CSGGLAGGRGAKNIQYF.

V gene TRBV19 combines with J gene TRBJ2-5, with TRBD1 identical over 8 bases. The V and J ends lost 4 bases and 5 bases, in that order; junction bases with no gene match: 9. The CDR3 contains 15 residues. Germline values: CDR1 LNHDA, CDR2 SQIVND (reference sequence). The CDR3 spells CASSKPTGAGETQYF. CDR3 DNA: TGTGCCAGTAGTAAACCGACAGGGGCGGGGGAGACCCAGTACTTC.